This passage covers 5 T cell receptor beta chains from one sample sequenced in a study of identical twins' blood T cells. TCRdb independently ran MiXCR on the 5' RACE reads; one entry per CDR3 protein. The data hold hundreds of thousands of distinct CDR3 sequences, with 28% observed a single time. Sequenced material: PBMCs. The receptor source for this set is a woman between 18 and 49 years old in good health.

This clonotype was seen a few times. The chain uses TRBV27 and TRBJ1-6; D not resolved. Trimming took off 9 bases at V and 10 bases at J, with 16 bases between the two ends. The CDR3 is made up of 13 amino acids. Germline assignment: CDR1 MNHEY and CDR2 SMNVEV (reference sequence). The CDR3 reads CASGRGITSPLHF. The CDR3 coding sequence is TGTGCCAGTGGAAGAGGAATTACATCACCCCTCCACTTT.

The chain has TRBV10-3 and TRBJ2-1; D is undetermined. Trimming took off 1 base at V and 5 bases at J, with 9 bases between the two ends. Per the germline V gene, CDR1 is ENHRY and CDR2 is SYGVKD. This CDR3 spans 14 amino acids. The CDR3 DNA reads TGTGCCATCAGTGAGTTCGGTCAGAACAATGAGCAGTTCTTC. It specifies CAISEFGQNNEQFF.

The chain recombines TRBV29-1 with TRBJ1-4; TRBD1 agrees at 7 bases. The length of the CDR3 is 13 residues. V was pared by 2 bases and J by 8 bases, with 5 bases of the junction left unmatched. The germline gives CDR1 SQVTM, CDR2 ANQGSEA. CDR3 sequence (DNA): TGCAGCGTTGAACGAGGGGGCGACGAAAAACTGTTTTTT. Translated, it gives CSVERGGDEKLFF.

This clonotype has ten or more counts. This chain connects TRBV2 to TRBJ2-3, with D uncertain. The CDR3 consists of 14 residues. Trimming pared 2 bases from V and 2 bases from J, leaving 8 bases between. The germline V gene encodes CDR1 SNHLY and CDR2 FYNNEI. The CDR3 is CASSEMRTTDTQYF. The CDR3 bases are TGTGCCAGCAGTGAAATGCGGACCACAGATACGCAGTATTTT.

The rearrangement joins TRBV9 to TRBJ1-2; D possibly corresponds to TRBD1 (5 bases). Germline V lookup: CDR1 SGDLS, CDR2 YYNGEE. This CDR3 is built from 15 residues. The V gene lost 0 bases and the J gene lost 7 bases, with 16 bases spanning the gap. The CDR3 DNA sequence: TGTGCCAGCAGCGTAGAACAGGAAAGAGCGCGTGGCTACACCTTC. Encoded protein: CASSVEQERARGYTF.